This passage covers 24 T cell receptor beta chains from one sample sequenced in a study of a mutant IDH1 vaccine in newly diagnosed glioma. No antigen is known for these receptors. Time point specified: week 5, during vaccination. Vaccinated patients received 300 ug of mutant IDH1 20-mer peptide per dose, with topical imiquimod. Using immunoSEQ multiplex PCR, the repertoire was profiled, and TCRdb retains in-frame clones only, with some absent. The repertoire includes 40,000 or so clones, 80% to 90% of them detected once, and about 1.5% sits in the top ten. The specimen comprised PBMCs, sampled from a glioma patient whose treatment included an IDH1 peptide vaccine. The receptors originated from a man aged 35-49 years with glioma.

This chain uses TRBV10-1 with TRBJ2-7; maybe TRBD1 (6 bases). Trimming stripped 2 bases from V and 9 bases from J, with 17 bases between. The CDR3 sequence is 14 residues long. Germline V CDR1 and CDR2: WNHNN, SYGVQD (reference sequence). The CDR3 loop is CASSETRDNEGQYF. In nucleotides, the CDR3 is TGCGCCAGCAGTGAGACCCGGGACAACGAAGGGCAGTACTTC.

This clone is a singleton in its sample. The V call is TRBV6-5, the J call TRBJ1-5, with D perhaps TRBD1 (6 bases). Trimming cost V 0 bases and J 6 bases, with 12 bases left between them. This CDR3 is built from 15 residues. Germline V gives CDR1 MNHEY, CDR2 SVGAGI. The CDR3 reads CASSYSTRGIQPQHF. CDR3 nucleotides: TGTGCCAGCAGTTACTCGACTAGGGGGATTCAGCCCCAGCATTTT.

The J gene is TRBJ2-5, the V gene TRBV7-3; TRBD2 is a possible D gene (7 bases). Germline assignment: CDR1 SGHTA and CDR2 FQGTGA. The CDR3 consists of 16 residues. The germline V and J ends were trimmed by 4 bases and 5 bases, with 20 bases remaining between them. In DNA form, the CDR3 reads TGTGCCAGCAGCTACTTGGGGGCTAGCGGCGGGGAGACCCAGTACTTC. Protein sequence: CASSYLGASGGETQYF.

This clone showed up just once. The chain recombines TRBV10-3 with TRBJ2-7; D is unresolved. Trimming stripped 2 bases from V and 3 bases from J, with 20 bases between. The CDR3 has 17 amino acids. Germline assignment: CDR1 ENHRY and CDR2 SYGVKD. This chain's CDR3 is CAISEASGNFRYYEQYF. The CDR3 DNA is TGTGCCATCAGTGAGGCGTCAGGAAATTTTCGGTACTACGAGCAGTACTTC.

V gene TRBV2 combines with J gene TRBJ2-3, with D possibly matching TRBD2 (7 bases). The V end was cut by 11 bases, the J end by 4 bases, with 13 bases between. The germline V gene has CDR1 SNHLY and CDR2 FYNNEI. This CDR3 contains 12 residues. CDR3 amino acids: CAGGAGADTQYF. CDR3 coding DNA: TGTGCCGGGGGGGCGGGAGCAGATACGCAGTATTTT. The full variable domain, completed using reference TRBV2 and TRBJ2-3, is EPEVTQTPSHQVTQMGQEVILRCVPISNHLYFYWYRQILGQKVEFLVSFYNNEISEKSEIFDDQFSVERPDGSNFTLKIRSTKLEDSAMYFCAGGAGADTQYFGPGTRLTVL.

This rearrangement joins TRBV7-2 to TRBJ1-2; tentatively, D is TRBD1 (5 bases). This CDR3 spans 13 amino acids. Trimming left V 5 bases short and J 7 bases short, with 14 bases between. In germline, CDR1 is SGHTA, CDR2 FQGNSA. Written as DNA, the CDR3 is TGTGCCAGCAGCCCCTCGGACATATTTGGCTACACCTTC. Amino acid sequence: CASSPSDIFGYTF.

The chain joins TRBV6-1 to TRBJ2-3; 9 nucleotides line up with TRBD2. The CDR3 covers 16 residues. The germline CDR1 and CDR2 sequences are MNHNS and SASEGT. Trimming took 4 bases from V and 6 from J; bases not matched to a gene: 11. The CDR3 reads CASSALAGRMGDTQYF. The CDR3 DNA follows: TGTGCCAGCAGTGCGCTAGCGGGAAGGATGGGGGATACGCAGTATTTT.

The DNA for the CDR3 is TGTGCCAGCAGTGAAAGGGAACTAGCCAAAAACATTCAGTACTTC. Translation: CASSERELAKNIQYF. The chain carries TRBV2 and TRBJ2-4; D unclear. Germline V lookup: CDR1 SNHLY, CDR2 FYNNEI. CDR3 size: 15 residues. V was trimmed by 2 bases and J by 0 bases, leaving 8 bases between them.

This chain uses TRBV6-5 with TRBJ2-7; D not resolved. This CDR3 contains 16 residues. Trimming cost V 4 bases and J 3 bases, with 19 bases left between them. Germline V CDR1 and CDR2: MNHEY, SVGAGI. As DNA, the CDR3 is TGTGCCAGCAGTTCCTCAACCTTAGGGCTTTTCTACGAGCAGTACTTC. Translated: CASSSSTLGLFYEQYF.

The chain joins TRBV25-1 to TRBJ1-2, with 10 bases that match TRBD1. The germline V gene encodes CDR1 MGHDK and CDR2 SYGVNS. The CDR3 has 15 residues. V was pared by 3 bases and J by 4 bases, with 5 bases of the junction left unmatched. CDR3 residues: CASSERTGGSYGYTF. Written as DNA, the CDR3 is TGTGCCAGCAGTGAGCGGACAGGGGGGAGCTATGGCTACACCTTC.

The rearrangement links TRBV6-5 to TRBJ1-5; TRBD1 matches 7 bases. With 7 bases clipped from V and 9 bases from J, the junction kept 12 bases outside the gene matches. CDR3 length equals 14 residues. The germline V gene has CDR1 MNHEY and CDR2 SVGAGI. As DNA, the CDR3 is TGTGCCAGCAAAGAGGAGGGGGCAGGTGCGCCCCAGCATTTT. Its translation is CASKEEGAGAPQHF.

This chain uses TRBV5-1 with TRBJ2-3, with TRBD2 identical over 9 bases. The ends lost 1 base at V and 5 bases at J; junction bases unmatched: 8. The CDR3 loop spans 16 amino acids. The germline V gene has CDR1 SGHRS and CDR2 YFSETQ. This CDR3 reads CASSLTLAGSGDTQYF. The DNA of the CDR3 is TGCGCCAGCAGCTTGACTCTAGCGGGATCCGGAGATACGCAGTATTTT.

This clone has just one count. The rearrangement uses TRBV21-1 and TRBJ1-5. TRBV21-1 is termed a pseudogene. The CDR3 runs to 15 residues. This CDR3 is CASSKVGRSNQPQHF. The CDR3 bases are TGTGCCAGCAGCAAGGTGGGAAGGAGCAATCAGCCCCAGCATTTT.

This chain joins TRBV7-3 and TRBJ2-2; a weak D match, TRBD2 (5 bases). This CDR3 spans 15 amino acids. The V gene's germline CDR1 is SGHTA and CDR2 FQGTGA. V was cut by 0 bases and J by 1 base, with 6 bases left in between. Here the CDR3 reads CASSLTRENTGELFF. Here the CDR3 DNA reads TGTGCCAGCAGCTTAACTCGGGAGAACACCGGGGAGCTGTTTTTT.

The chain couples TRBV5-3 to TRBJ2-1; D unclear. TRBV5-3 is known as an ORF, though its function is uncertain. The V and J ends lost 8 bases and 8 bases respectively, with 20 bases between them. The CDR3 is made up of 14 amino acids. For the CDR3, the DNA is TGTGCCAGCCCCGGCCCTTATTCCCACTATGAGCAGTTCTTC. Its protein is CASPGPYSHYEQFF.

The chain employs TRBV5-6 and TRBJ2-5, with 10 bases fitting TRBD1. This CDR3 is built from 15 residues. Germline CDR1 reads SGHDT; CDR2 reads YYEEEE. V gave up 1 base and J gave up 5 bases; unmatched junction bases: 5. The CDR3 DNA is TGTGCCAGCAGCTTGCGCGGACAGGGGGTTGAGACCCAGTACTTC. Residues: CASSLRGQGVETQYF.

Here the CDR3 DNA reads TGTGCCAGTAGTCCTGGAGAAACTGGCTACAATGAGCAGTTCTTC. Protein sequence: CASSPGETGYNEQFF. The rearrangement joins TRBV19 to TRBJ2-1; D remains unclear. Looked up from germline, CDR1 is LNHDA and CDR2 is SQIVND (reference sequence). The V end lost 5 bases, the J end lost 3 bases, and 14 bases lay between the germline ends. The CDR3 runs to 15 residues.

V is TRBV5-1 and J is TRBJ2-5; D is possibly TRBD2 (6 bases). CDR1 is SGHRS, CDR2 YFSETQ, per germline. The CDR3 is 15 residues long. V lost 9 bases, J lost 4 bases, and 22 bases lay in between. The CDR3 is CATSRGGETRETQYF. Here the CDR3 DNA reads TGCGCCACCTCGAGGGGAGGTGAGACCCGAGAGACCCAGTACTTC. The full variable domain, with the rest looked up from reference TRBV5-1 and TRBJ2-5, is KAGVTQTPRYLIKTRGQQVTLSCSPISGHRSVSWYQQTPGQGLQFLFEYFSETQRNKGNFPGRFSGRQFSNSRSEMNVSTLELGDSALYLCATSRGGETRETQYFGPGTRLLVL.

This sequence joins TRBV7-6 and TRBJ2-7; D is unresolved. Per germline, CDR1 SGHVS and CDR2 FNYEAQ. This CDR3 is built from 9 residues. The V end was cut by 5 bases, the J end by 5 bases, with 1 base between. CDR3 sequence reads: CASSHEQYF. In DNA form, the CDR3 reads TGTGCCAGCAGCCACGAGCAGTACTTC.

The rearrangement uses TRBV4-2 and TRBJ2-1; D might be TRBD2 (6 bases). The ends were cut back, 0 bases at V and 4 bases at J, with 13 bases in the middle. The CDR3 has 16 amino acids. Per the germline V gene, CDR1 is LGHNA and CDR2 is YNFKEQ. The CDR3 region has the DNA TGTGCCAGCAGCCAAGATCTTGCGCGGGGATACAATGAGCAGTTCTTC. This encodes CASSQDLARGYNEQFF.

A single count supports this clone. The chain recombines TRBV9 with TRBJ2-7; 8 bases map to TRBD2. V lost 4 bases to trimming and J lost 2 bases; unmatched junction nucleotides: 11. Germline CDR1 reads SGDLS; CDR2 reads YYNGEE. This CDR3 is built from 16 residues. CDR3 loop: CASSTPASGPTYEQYF. CDR3 bases: TGTGCCAGCAGCACCCCAGCTAGCGGGCCAACCTACGAGCAGTACTTC.

The V call is TRBV5-7, the J call TRBJ1-5; D uncertain. TRBV5-7 has ORF status, its function being uncertain. CDR3 size: 13 residues. Trimming took off 5 bases at V and 2 bases at J, with 8 bases between the two ends. The CDR3: CASRPGCNQPQHF. The DNA for the CDR3 is TGTGCCAGCAGACCCGGGTGCAATCAGCCCCAGCATTTT.

The rearrangement uses TRBV6-1 and TRBJ1-1; D remains unclear. Germline CDR1 reads MNHNS; CDR2 reads SASEGT. CDR3 size: 14 residues. V shed 5 bases and J shed 5 bases, with 15 bases lying between them. CDR3 sequence reads: CASSHEPGRTEAFF. The CDR3 bases are TGTGCCAGCAGTCATGAGCCCGGGCGGACTGAAGCTTTCTTT.

This rearrangement joins TRBV4-3 to TRBJ1-3; 7 bases line up with TRBD1. J lost 8 bases, V lost 1 base, and 5 bases had no gene match. CDR3 length: 14 residues. Germline V gene lookup returns CDR1 LGHNA and CDR2 YSLEER. Written as DNA, the CDR3 is TGCGCCAGCAGCCAAGGACAGGGATGGGACACCATATATTTT. Protein: CASSQGQGWDTIYF.